Included here is one TCR beta chain sequence, with context. The data stem from a study of blood T cell repertoires in COVID-19. Background on the study: Some COVID-19 samples were acute and others convalescent; all came from the United States, Italy and Spain. PBMCs, B-cell-depleted T cells, or T cells provided the cDNA or gDNA that made up the material.

Germline assignment: CDR1 GTSNPN and CDR2 SVGIG (reference sequence). This CDR3 has 13 residues. V was cut by 0 bases and J by 0 bases, with 5 bases left in between. Under the authors' procedure: Reference gene primer amplification gave nucleated cell count estimates. This table comes from immunoSEQ multiplex PCR, and its TCRdb copy is limited to in-frame clones, with some not included. The V and J calls and clone size are taken from that table; D and trimming were inferred from the DNA. The sample records tens of thousands of clones, around four fifths being singletons. The clonotype comes from a woman of 80 years or more with acute or convalescent COVID-19. V gene TRBV30 combines with J gene TRBJ1-1; no definite D call. Sample: peripheral blood. In nucleotides, the CDR3 is TGTGCCTGGAGTGTACTCCTGAACACTGAAGCTTTCTTT. Translating gives CAWSVLLNTEAFF.